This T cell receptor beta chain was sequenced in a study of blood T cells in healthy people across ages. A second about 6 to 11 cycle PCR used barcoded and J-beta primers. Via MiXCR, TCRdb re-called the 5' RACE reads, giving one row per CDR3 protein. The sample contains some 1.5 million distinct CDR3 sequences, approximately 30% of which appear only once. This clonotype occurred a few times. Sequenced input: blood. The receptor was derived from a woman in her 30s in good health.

The CDR3: CASSRRTGTMDEQFF. Here the CDR3 DNA reads TGTGCCAGCAGCAGGAGGACCGGGACTATGGATGAGCAGTTCTTC. This chain connects TRBV7-9 to TRBJ2-1, with TRBD2 matching over 7 bases. The germline gives CDR1 SEHNR, CDR2 FQNEAQ (reference sequence). The CDR3 has 15 amino acids. Trimming cost V 5 bases and J 8 bases; bases outside gene matches: 12.